This T cell receptor beta chain originates from a study of human T cells and chemical hapten exposure. The CDR3 contains 15 residues. The V gene's germline CDR1 is MNHEY and CDR2 SVGAGI. Trimming stripped 2 bases from V and 8 bases from J, with 16 bases between. MiXCR was run by TCRdb on the RACE reads, yielding one entry per CDR3 protein. Of 250,000 or so distinct CDR3 sequences in the sample, 7.5% to 10% were seen once. Stated time point: pre-sensitization, week 0. Stated treatment: therapeutic diphenylcyclopropenone sensitization with weekly scalp DPC. This clonotype has more than one count but fewer than ten.

This specimen consisted of whole blood, obtained in connection with sensitization to the hapten diphenylcyclopropenone (DPC). This receptor was obtained from a woman aged 40 to 50 with alopecia areata. Some clones in this sample may be carry-over from other donors' samples. The genes are TRBV6-5 and TRBJ2-1, with D possibly being TRBD2 (5 bases). The CDR3: CASSYPGLHRDEQFF. The CDR3 DNA sequence: TGTGCCAGCAGTTACCCAGGACTGCATCGGGATGAGCAGTTCTTC.